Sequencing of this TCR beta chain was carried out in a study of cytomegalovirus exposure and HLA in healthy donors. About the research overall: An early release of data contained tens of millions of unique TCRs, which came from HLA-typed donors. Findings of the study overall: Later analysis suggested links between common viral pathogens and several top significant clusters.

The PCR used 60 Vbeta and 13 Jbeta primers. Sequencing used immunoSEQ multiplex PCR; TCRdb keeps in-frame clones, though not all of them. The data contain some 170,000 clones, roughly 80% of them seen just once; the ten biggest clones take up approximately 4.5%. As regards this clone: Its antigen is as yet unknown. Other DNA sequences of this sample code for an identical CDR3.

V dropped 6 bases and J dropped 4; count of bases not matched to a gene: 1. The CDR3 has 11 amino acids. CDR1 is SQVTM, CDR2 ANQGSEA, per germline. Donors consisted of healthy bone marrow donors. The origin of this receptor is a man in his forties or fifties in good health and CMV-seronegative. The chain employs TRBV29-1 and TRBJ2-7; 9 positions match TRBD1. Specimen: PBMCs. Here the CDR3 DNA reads TGCAGCGTCGGGACAGGGTACGAGCAGTACTTC. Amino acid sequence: CSVGTGYEQYF.